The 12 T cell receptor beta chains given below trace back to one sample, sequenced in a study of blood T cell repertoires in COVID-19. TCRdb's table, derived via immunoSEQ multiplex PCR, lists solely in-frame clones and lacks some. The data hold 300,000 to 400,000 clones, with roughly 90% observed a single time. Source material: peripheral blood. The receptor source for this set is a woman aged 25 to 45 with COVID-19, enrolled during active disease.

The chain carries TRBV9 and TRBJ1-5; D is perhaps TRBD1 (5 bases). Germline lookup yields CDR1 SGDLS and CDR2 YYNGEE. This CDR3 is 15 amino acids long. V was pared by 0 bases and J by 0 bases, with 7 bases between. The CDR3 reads CASSVGQYSNQPQHF. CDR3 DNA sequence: TGTGCCAGCAGCGTAGGACAGTATAGCAATCAGCCCCAGCATTTT.

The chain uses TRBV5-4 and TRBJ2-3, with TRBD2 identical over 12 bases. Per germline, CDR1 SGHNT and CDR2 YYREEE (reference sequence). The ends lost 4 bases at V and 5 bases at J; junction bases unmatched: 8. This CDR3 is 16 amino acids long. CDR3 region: CASSGASGRAGDTQYF. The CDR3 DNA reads TGTGCCAGCAGCGGGGCTAGCGGGAGGGCCGGAGATACGCAGTATTTT.

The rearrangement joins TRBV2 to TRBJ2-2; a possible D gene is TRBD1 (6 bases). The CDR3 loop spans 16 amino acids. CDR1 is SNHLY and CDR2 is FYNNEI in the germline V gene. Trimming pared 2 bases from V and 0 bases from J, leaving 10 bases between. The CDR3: CASSEMTGTNTGELFF. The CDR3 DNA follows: TGTGCCAGCAGTGAAATGACAGGCACGAACACCGGGGAGCTGTTTTTT.

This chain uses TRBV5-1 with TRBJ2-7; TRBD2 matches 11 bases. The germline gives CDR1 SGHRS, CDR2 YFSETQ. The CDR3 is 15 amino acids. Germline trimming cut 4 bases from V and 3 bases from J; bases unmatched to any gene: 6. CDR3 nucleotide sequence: TGCGCCAGCAGCGCACTAGCGGGGGAAATCTACGAGCAGTACTTC. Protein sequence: CASSALAGEIYEQYF.

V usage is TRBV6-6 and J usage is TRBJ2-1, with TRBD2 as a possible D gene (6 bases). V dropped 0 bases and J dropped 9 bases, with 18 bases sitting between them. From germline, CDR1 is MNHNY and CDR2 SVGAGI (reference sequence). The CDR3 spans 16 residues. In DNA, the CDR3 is TGTGCCAGCAGTTACTCGTATAGGCTAGCGTTAGGTGAGCAGTTCTTC. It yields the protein CASSYSYRLALGEQFF.

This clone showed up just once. The CDR3 loop reads CASSLNGRAVDTQYF. CDR3 DNA sequence: TGCGCCAGCAGCTTGAACGGGAGGGCCGTGGATACGCAGTATTTT. The rearrangement joins TRBV5-1 to TRBJ2-3; 8 bases line up with TRBD2. CDR3 length equals 15 residues. Germline loops: CDR1 SGHRS, CDR2 YFSETQ. Trimming cost V 1 base and J 6 bases; bases outside gene matches: 7.

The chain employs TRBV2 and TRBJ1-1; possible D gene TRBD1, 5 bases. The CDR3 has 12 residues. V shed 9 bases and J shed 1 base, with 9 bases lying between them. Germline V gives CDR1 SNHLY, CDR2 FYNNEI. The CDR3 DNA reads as TGTGCCAGTATCAGGGAGAACACTGAAGCTTTCTTT. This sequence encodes CASIRENTEAFF.

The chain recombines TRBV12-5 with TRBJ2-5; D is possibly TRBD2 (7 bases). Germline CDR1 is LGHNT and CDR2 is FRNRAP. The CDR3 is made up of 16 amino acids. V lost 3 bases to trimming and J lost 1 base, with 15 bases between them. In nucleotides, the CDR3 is TGTGCTAGTGGTTTAGGCACGGGGGGCCCCCAAGAGACCCAGTACTTC. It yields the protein CASGLGTGGPQETQYF.

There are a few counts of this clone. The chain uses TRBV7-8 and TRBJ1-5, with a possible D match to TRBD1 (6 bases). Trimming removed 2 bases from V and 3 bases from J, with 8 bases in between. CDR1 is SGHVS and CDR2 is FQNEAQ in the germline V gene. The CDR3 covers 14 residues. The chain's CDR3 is CASSLRDNNQPQHF. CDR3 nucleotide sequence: TGTGCCAGCAGCTTAAGGGACAACAATCAGCCCCAGCATTTT. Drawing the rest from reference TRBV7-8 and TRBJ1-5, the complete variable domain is GAGVSQSPRYKVAKRGQDVALRCDPISGHVSLFWYQQALGQGPEFLTYFQNEAQLDKSGLPSDRFFAERPEGSVSTLKIQRTQQEDSAVYLCASSLRDNNQPQHFGDGTRLSIL.

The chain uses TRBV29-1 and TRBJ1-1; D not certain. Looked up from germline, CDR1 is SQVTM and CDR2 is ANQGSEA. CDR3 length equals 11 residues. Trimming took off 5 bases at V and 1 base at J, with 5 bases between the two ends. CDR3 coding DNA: TGCAGCGTTCGACAGAACACTGAAGCTTTCTTT. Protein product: CSVRQNTEAFF.

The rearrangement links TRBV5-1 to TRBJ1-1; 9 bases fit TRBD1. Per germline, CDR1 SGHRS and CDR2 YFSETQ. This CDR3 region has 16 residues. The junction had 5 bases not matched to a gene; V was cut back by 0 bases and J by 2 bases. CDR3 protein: CASSLGGQGLNTEAFF. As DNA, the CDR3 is TGCGCCAGCAGCTTGGGGGGACAGGGATTAAACACTGAAGCTTTCTTT.

Here the CDR3 reads CASSSREGVTEAFF. The CDR3 DNA sequence: TGTGCCAGCTCATCGAGGGAGGGTGTCACTGAAGCTTTCTTT. The V gene is TRBV18, the J gene TRBJ1-1; no firm D call. Per germline, CDR1 KGHSH and CDR2 LQKENI. The V and J ends lost 5 bases and 4 bases respectively, with 14 bases between them. The CDR3 has 14 amino acids.